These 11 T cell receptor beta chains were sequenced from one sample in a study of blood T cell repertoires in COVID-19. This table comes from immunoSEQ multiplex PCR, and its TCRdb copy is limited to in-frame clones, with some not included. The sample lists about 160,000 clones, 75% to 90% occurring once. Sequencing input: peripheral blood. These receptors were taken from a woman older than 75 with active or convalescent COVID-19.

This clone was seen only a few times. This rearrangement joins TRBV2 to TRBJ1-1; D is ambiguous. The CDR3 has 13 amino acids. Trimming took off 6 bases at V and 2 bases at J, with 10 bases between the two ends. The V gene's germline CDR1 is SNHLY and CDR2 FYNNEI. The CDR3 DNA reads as TGTGCCAGCAGAGAGGAGGGCAACACTGAAGCTTTCTTT. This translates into CASREEGNTEAFF.

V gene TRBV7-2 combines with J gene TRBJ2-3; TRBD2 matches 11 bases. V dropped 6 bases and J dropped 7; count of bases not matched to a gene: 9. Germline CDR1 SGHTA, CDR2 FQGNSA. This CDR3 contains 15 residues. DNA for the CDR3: TGTGCCAGCAGTTCGACTAGCGGGGTCTACAATACGCAGTATTTT. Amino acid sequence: CASSSTSGVYNTQYF.

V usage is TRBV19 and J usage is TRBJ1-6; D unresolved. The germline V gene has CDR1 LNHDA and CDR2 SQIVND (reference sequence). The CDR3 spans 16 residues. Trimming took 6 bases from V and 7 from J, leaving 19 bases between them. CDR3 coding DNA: TGTGCCAGTAGACCCCAAGGGAGCGCCCTCAATTCACCCCTCCACTTT. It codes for CASRPQGSALNSPLHF.

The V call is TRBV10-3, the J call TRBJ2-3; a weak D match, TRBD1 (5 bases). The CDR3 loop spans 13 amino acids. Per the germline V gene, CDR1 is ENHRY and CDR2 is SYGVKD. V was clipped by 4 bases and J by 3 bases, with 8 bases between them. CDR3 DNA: TGTGCCATCAGTGGGGGCAGTACAGATACGCAGTATTTT. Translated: CAISGGSTDTQYF.

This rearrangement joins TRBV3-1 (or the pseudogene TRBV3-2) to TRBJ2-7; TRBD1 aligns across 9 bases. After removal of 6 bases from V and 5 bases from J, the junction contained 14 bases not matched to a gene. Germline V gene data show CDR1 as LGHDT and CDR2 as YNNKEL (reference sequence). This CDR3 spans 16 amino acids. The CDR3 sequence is CASSRHRDRDQNEQYF. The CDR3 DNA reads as TGTGCCAGCAGTCGACACCGGGACAGGGATCAGAACGAGCAGTACTTC.

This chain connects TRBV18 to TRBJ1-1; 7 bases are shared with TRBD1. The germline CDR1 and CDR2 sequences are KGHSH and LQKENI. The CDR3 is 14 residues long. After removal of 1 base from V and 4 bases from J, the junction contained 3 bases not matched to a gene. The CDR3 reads CASSPQGASTEAFF. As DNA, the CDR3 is TGTGCCAGCTCACCACAGGGGGCTTCCACTGAAGCTTTCTTT.

The CDR3 coding sequence is TGTGCCAGCAGCGCCGCTACCACTAGCGGGGGGGCCAGAGAGACCCAGTACTTC. Translating it yields CASSAATTSGGARETQYF. The J gene is TRBJ2-5, the V gene TRBV9; TRBD2 matches 13 bases. Trimming cost V 3 bases and J 4 bases; bases outside gene matches: 12. The CDR3 length is 18 residues. Germline CDR1 SGDLS, CDR2 YYNGEE. The full variable domain, its missing parts supplied by reference TRBV9 and TRBJ2-5, is DSGVTQTPKHLITATGQRVTLRCSPRSGDLSVYWYQQSLDQGLQFLIQYYNGEERAKGNILERFSAQQFPDLHSELNLSSLELGDSALYFCASSAATTSGGARETQYFGPGTRLLVL.

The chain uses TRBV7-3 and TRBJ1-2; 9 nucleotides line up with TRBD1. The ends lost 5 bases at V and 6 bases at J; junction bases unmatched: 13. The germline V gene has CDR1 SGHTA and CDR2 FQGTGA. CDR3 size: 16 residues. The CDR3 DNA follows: TGTGCCAGCAGCACTCAGACAGGGGGAAGGAAGGATGGCTACACCTTC. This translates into CASSTQTGGRKDGYTF.

The CDR3 protein is CASSRTGGNQPQHF. The CDR3 DNA is TGTGCCAGCAGCCGGACAGGGGGCAATCAGCCCCAGCATTTT. The V call is TRBV6-2 or TRBV6-3, the J call TRBJ1-5; the match to TRBD1 covers 9 bases. This CDR3 is built from 14 residues. Germline CDR1 and CDR2: MNHEY and SVGEGT. After removal of 6 bases from V and 2 bases from J, the junction contained 2 bases not matched to a gene.

The CDR3 DNA sequence: TGTGCCAGCAGCTCCCCGTATATGAACACTGAAGCTTTCTTT. Amino acid sequence: CASSSPYMNTEAFF. The chain recombines TRBV11-2 with TRBJ1-1; D is unresolved. Germline V gene sequence: CDR1 SGHAT, CDR2 FQNNGV. This CDR3 is built from 14 residues. V was shortened by 4 bases and J by 0 bases, with 9 bases between the two germline ends. The whole variable domain, remainder taken from reference TRBV11-2 and TRBJ1-1, is EAGVAQSPRYKIIEKRQSVAFWCNPISGHATLYWYQQILGQGPKLLIQFQNNGVVDDSQLPKDRFSAERLKGVDSTLKIQPAKLEDSAVYLCASSSPYMNTEAFFGQGTRLTVV.

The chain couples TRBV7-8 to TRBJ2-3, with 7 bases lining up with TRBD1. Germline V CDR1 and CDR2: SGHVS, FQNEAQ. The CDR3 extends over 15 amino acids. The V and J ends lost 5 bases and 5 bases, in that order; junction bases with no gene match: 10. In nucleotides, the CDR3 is TGTGCCAGCAGCAACCGACAGGGCGGCGAAGATACGCAGTATTTT. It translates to CASSNRQGGEDTQYF.